What follows are 27 T cell receptor beta chains derived from one specimen sequenced in a study of blood T cell repertoires in COVID-19. Libraries were prepared by immunoSEQ multiplex PCR; TCRdb keeps only in-frame clonotypes and omits some of them. This sample has some 500,000 clones, with roughly 88% found just once. Sequenced input: PBMCs or T cells enriched from blood (not recorded which). The receptors come from a woman aged 35 to 49 who had recovered from COVID-19.

The V and J genes are TRBV6-5 and TRBJ2-7, with TRBD2 as a possible D gene (6 bases). This CDR3 is 14 amino acids long. The V end lost 8 bases, the J end lost 0 bases, and 14 bases lay between the germline ends. Germline V gene data show CDR1 as MNHEY and CDR2 as SVGAGI. CDR3 in amino acids: CASVLAPNSYEQYF. In DNA form, the CDR3 reads TGTGCCAGCGTGCTAGCGCCTAACTCCTACGAGCAGTACTTC.

The V and J genes are TRBV25-1 and TRBJ2-7, with unresolved D. The germline gives CDR1 MGHDK, CDR2 SYGVNS. V dropped 0 bases and J dropped 2 bases, with 8 bases sitting between them. This CDR3 has 14 amino acids. CDR3: CASSEYPQTYEQYF. DNA of the CDR3: TGTGCCAGCAGTGAATATCCACAAACCTACGAGCAGTACTTC.

The rearrangement uses TRBV7-2 and TRBJ2-5, with 7 positions matching TRBD1. Germline V gene lookup returns CDR1 SGHTA and CDR2 FQGNSA. The CDR3 runs 18 residues. With 0 bases clipped from V and 2 bases from J, the junction kept 12 bases outside the gene matches. This CDR3 is CASSLAPPPTGKQETQYF. The CDR3 bases are TGTGCCAGCAGCTTAGCGCCGCCCCCGACAGGGAAGCAAGAGACCCAGTACTTC.

This clone has just one count. The CDR3 DNA sequence: TGTGCCAGCAGCTTCTACCTGCGCTACTACGAGCAGTACTTC. This encodes CASSFYLRYYEQYF. The chain couples TRBV5-6 to TRBJ2-7; the D is unclear. Germline V gene lookup returns CDR1 SGHDT and CDR2 YYEEEE. Trimming cost V 2 bases and J 3 bases, with 12 bases left between them. The CDR3 has 14 residues.

The chain carries TRBV10-3 and TRBJ2-7, with 7 bases identical to TRBD1. The ends lost 1 base at V and 3 bases at J; junction bases unmatched: 6. The CDR3 extends over 15 amino acids. Germline CDR1 reads ENHRY; CDR2 reads SYGVKD. The CDR3 sequence is CAISEFQQGIYEQYF. For the CDR3, the DNA is TGTGCCATCAGTGAGTTTCAACAGGGGATCTACGAGCAGTACTTC.

V gene TRBV4-3 combines with J gene TRBJ2-5, with 15 positions matching TRBD2. After removal of 1 base from V and 5 bases from J, the junction contained 11 bases not matched to a gene. Per the germline V gene, CDR1 is LGHNA and CDR2 is YSLEER. CDR3 size: 19 residues. The CDR3 here is CASSQGWTSGRVLSETQYF. The DNA of the CDR3 is TGCGCCAGCAGCCAAGGTTGGACTAGCGGGAGGGTGTTATCGGAGACCCAGTACTTC.

The chain carries TRBV5-1 and TRBJ1-1; possibly TRBD1 for D (5 bases). CDR1 and CDR2 from the germline V gene are SGHRS and YFSETQ. The CDR3 runs 15 residues. The V end lost 1 base, the J end lost 1 base, and 11 bases lay between the germline ends. The DNA of the CDR3 is TGCGCCAGCAGCTTGATGGGGCGGGGGAACACTGAAGCTTTCTTT. This gives the protein CASSLMGRGNTEAFF. Full variable domain (outside the CDR3, taken from reference TRBV5-1 and TRBJ1-1): KAGVTQTPRYLIKTRGQQVTLSCSPISGHRSVSWYQQTPGQGLQFLFEYFSETQRNKGNFPGRFSGRQFSNSRSEMNVSTLELGDSALYLCASSLMGRGNTEAFFGQGTRLTVV.

J is TRBJ1-1 and V is TRBV18, with D possibly matching TRBD1 (5 bases). This CDR3 spans 15 amino acids. V lost 3 bases, J lost 0 bases, and 11 bases lay in between. The germline gives CDR1 KGHSH, CDR2 LQKENI. The CDR3 sequence is CASSPPSRVNTEAFF. The CDR3 nucleotides are TGTGCCAGCTCACCTCCCTCCAGGGTGAACACTGAAGCTTTCTTT.

The chain uses TRBV20-1 and TRBJ2-3; D ambiguous. The germline CDR1 and CDR2 sequences are DFQATT and SNEGSKA (reference sequence). V was clipped by 5 bases and J by 5 bases, with 5 bases between them. The CDR3 totals 10 residues. The DNA of the CDR3 is TGCAGTGCTCCTTTAGATACGCAGTATTTT. Protein sequence: CSAPLDTQYF.

The table lists this clone with a count of one. Other nucleotide sequences in the sample specify the same CDR3. The chain is built from TRBV5-1 and TRBJ2-2, with 9 bases that match TRBD1. The CDR3 spans 14 residues. CDR1 SGHRS and CDR2 YFSETQ come from the germline V gene. V dropped 3 bases and J dropped 6; count of bases not matched to a gene: 3. CDR3 bases: TGCGCCAGCAGCTCGGGACAGGGCGCCGGGGAGCTGTTTTTT. Translated: CASSSGQGAGELFF.

V is TRBV5-4 and J is TRBJ1-1; D is perhaps TRBD1 (5 bases). The V and J ends lost 3 bases and 5 bases respectively, with 8 bases between them. The CDR3 extends over 12 amino acids. Germline values: CDR1 SGHNT, CDR2 YYREEE (reference sequence). CDR3 region: CASSSDSTEAFF. In DNA form, the CDR3 reads TGTGCCAGCAGCTCCGACAGTACTGAAGCTTTCTTT.

This rearrangement joins TRBV25-1 to TRBJ2-5; 7 nucleotides agree with TRBD1. Trimming removed 8 bases from V and 1 base from J; junction bases left unmatched: 7. Germline CDR1 and CDR2: MGHDK and SYGVNS. This CDR3 is 14 amino acids long. The CDR3 DNA reads TGTGCCAGCGGCCGAGGGGGCGGCCAAGAGACCCAGTACTTC. It translates to CASGRGGGQETQYF.

The chain employs TRBV7-2 and TRBJ2-7; TRBD2 might be the D (5 bases). This CDR3 spans 12 amino acids. Trimming took 5 bases from V and 6 from J, leaving 11 bases between them. Germline CDR1 and CDR2: SGHTA and FQGNSA. CDR3 in amino acids: CASSPGVIEQYF. In DNA, the CDR3 is TGTGCCAGCAGCCCCGGGGTTATCGAGCAGTACTTC.

This chain connects TRBV5-1 to TRBJ1-6, with D possibly matching TRBD1 (5 bases). Trimming took off 1 base at V and 10 bases at J, with 18 bases between the two ends. This CDR3 contains 16 residues. Per the germline V gene, CDR1 is SGHRS and CDR2 is YFSETQ. The CDR3 loop reads CASSLFGQSVVSPLHF. The CDR3 bases are TGCGCCAGCAGCTTGTTTGGACAAAGCGTTGTATCACCCCTCCACTTT.

The V call is TRBV11-3, the J call TRBJ1-1, with no clear D. This CDR3 comprises 12 residues. Germline V CDR1 and CDR2: SGHNT, YENEEA. The ends were cut back, 2 bases at V and 5 bases at J, with 6 bases in the middle. For the CDR3, the DNA is TGTGCCAGCAGCTTACGGGGTACTGAAGCTTTCTTT. Protein product: CASSLRGTEAFF.

Written as DNA, the CDR3 is TGTGCCATCAGTTCTAGCGGGGCCTACAATGAGCAGTTCTTC. It encodes CAISSSGAYNEQFF. V is TRBV10-3 and J is TRBJ2-1; 9 bases map to TRBD2. This CDR3 spans 14 amino acids. V lost 5 bases to trimming and J lost 2 bases; unmatched junction nucleotides: 1. The germline CDR1 and CDR2 sequences are ENHRY and SYGVKD.

This chain joins TRBV4-2 and TRBJ1-2; 7 nucleotides align to TRBD1. The germline CDR1 and CDR2 sequences are LGHNA and YNFKEQ. Trimming removed 4 bases from V and 5 bases from J; junction bases left unmatched: 16. The CDR3 covers 17 residues. The CDR3 DNA sequence: TGTGCCAGCAGCCGAGGAGTAGGGGGCGACCCCGGATATGGCTACACCTTC. This gives the protein CASSRGVGGDPGYGYTF.

This clone was detected only once. It is unclear where the CDR3 begins or ends on the DNA, so no DNA is shown, and the CDR3 is as TCRdb lists it. This chain links TRBV6-5 with TRBJ1-2; TRBD1, the D gene given by the table, was not confirmed from the DNA. Germline V gene lookup returns CDR1 MNHEY and CDR2 SVGAGI. Inclusive of both ends, the CDR3 amounts to 15 amino acids. CDR3 protein: CASSYSSFGQGAGTF.

This chain links TRBV5-1 with TRBJ2-2; D perhaps matches TRBD2 (5 bases). The V end was cut by 0 bases, the J end by 7 bases, with 13 bases between. The CDR3 runs to 15 residues. Germline V lookup: CDR1 SGHRS, CDR2 YFSETQ. The CDR3 protein is CASSLAAGKGGELFF. The CDR3 DNA follows: TGCGCCAGCAGCTTGGCCGCCGGGAAAGGCGGGGAGCTGTTTTTT.

The J gene is TRBJ2-3, the V gene TRBV4-3, with D maybe TRBD1 (5 bases). V was pared by 4 bases and J by 4 bases, with 15 bases between. CDR1 and CDR2 from the germline V gene are LGHNA and YSLEER. The CDR3 sequence is 15 residues long. The CDR3 nucleotides are TGCGCCAGCAGCCGACAATCCAGGGTTTCAGATACGCAGTATTTT. Protein sequence: CASSRQSRVSDTQYF.

This sequence joins TRBV12-5 and TRBJ2-4; D perhaps matches TRBD1 (5 bases). Germline V gene sequence: CDR1 LGHNT, CDR2 FRNRAP. The CDR3 length is 11 residues. Trimming removed 5 bases at V and 13 bases at J, with 12 bases between. The CDR3 loop is CASGTGPIQYF. In DNA, the CDR3 is TGTGCTAGTGGTACAGGACCAATACAGTACTTC.

This chain links TRBV7-2 with TRBJ1-5; TRBD1 might be the D (6 bases). Germline assignment: CDR1 SGHTA and CDR2 FQGNSA. This CDR3 has 13 residues. V was pared by 6 bases and J by 5 bases, with 11 bases between. CDR3 region: CASSLTGYQPQHF. For the CDR3, the DNA is TGTGCCAGCAGTTTAACAGGGTATCAGCCCCAGCATTTT.

This rearrangement joins TRBV27 to TRBJ2-1, with D possibly TRBD2 on 6 matching bases. Looked up from germline, CDR1 is MNHEY and CDR2 is SMNVEV (reference sequence). This CDR3 region has 15 residues. V gave up 2 bases and J gave up 7 bases, with 15 bases separating them. The CDR3 spells CASSLIPQGGNEQFF. In DNA, the CDR3 is TGTGCCAGCAGTTTAATCCCGCAGGGAGGTAATGAGCAGTTCTTC.

The chain recombines TRBV12-3 or TRBV12-4 with TRBJ1-5; no clear D. This CDR3 contains 13 residues. CDR3 nucleotide sequence: TGTGCAACACGCTTCGGGGAGGATCAGCCCCAGCATTTT. The encoded protein is CATRFGEDQPQHF.

The chain recombines TRBV14 with TRBJ2-5, with TRBD1 matching over 8 bases. The CDR3 is 15 residues long. Germline V lookup: CDR1 SGHDN, CDR2 FVKESK. With 1 base clipped from V and 2 bases from J, the junction kept 3 bases outside the gene matches. The CDR3 nucleotides read TGTGCCAGCAGCCAAGGGACAGGGCCTCAAGAGACCCAGTACTTC. Protein: CASSQGTGPQETQYF. Filled out from reference TRBV14 and TRBJ2-5, the complete variable domain reads EAGVTQFPSHSVIEKGQTVTLRCDPISGHDNLYWYRRVMGKEIKFLLHFVKESKQDESGMPNNRFLAERTGGTYSTLKVQPAELEDSGVYFCASSQGTGPQETQYFGPGTRLLVL.

The genes are TRBV7-2 and TRBJ2-1, with D perhaps matching TRBD1 (6 bases). The V gene lost 5 bases and the J gene lost 4 bases, with 15 bases spanning the gap. The germline CDR1 and CDR2 sequences are SGHTA and FQGNSA. The length of the CDR3 is 15 residues. The CDR3 loop is CASSRDPGAYNEQFF. For the CDR3, the DNA is TGTGCCAGCAGCCGGGACCCAGGGGCTTACAATGAGCAGTTCTTC.

This clone was detected once. The chain is built from TRBV7-9 and TRBJ2-7; D remains unclear. Per germline, CDR1 SEHNR and CDR2 FQNEAQ (reference sequence). The CDR3 has 16 amino acids. Deletions cut 5 bases from V and 4 bases from J, with 21 bases between. The CDR3 coding sequence is TGTGCCAGCAGCCTTTATGGGTCGGCAGGAACTTACGAGCAGTACTTC. Protein sequence: CASSLYGSAGTYEQYF.